This is a list of T cell receptor beta chains from one sample in a study of blood T cells in healthy people across ages. TCRdb analysed the 5' RACE reads with MiXCR anew, one entry per CDR3 protein. The table includes more than 650,000 distinct CDR3 sequences, around 24% detected once. The same data also contributed to another study, on T cells of mothers and their children.

Sequencing was done on a sample of blood. These receptors originate from a boy between 10 and 17 years old in good health. Each CDR3 is given with its conserved first and last residue. Fields, in order: J gene, clone size, V gene, D gene, CDR3 DNA, CDR3 protein. D genes are given only for firm matches. Not all rows give a size; the values are once, few, many and, for expanded clones, a class.

J gene: TRBJ2-2; clone size: -; V gene: TRBV13; D gene: TRBD2; CDR3 DNA: TGTGCCAGCAGCCGAAGGCTAGCGGGGGCGAGAACCGGGGAGCTGTTTTTT; CDR3 protein: CASSRRLAGARTGELFF
J gene: TRBJ2-7; clone size: few; V gene: TRBV7-2; D gene: TRBD1; CDR3 DNA: TGTGCCAGCAGAGAAAGTTCTGGGTGGGGACGGGACAGGGGACCCGAGCAGTACTTC; CDR3 protein: CASRESSGWGRDRGPEQYF
J gene: TRBJ2-1; clone size: -; V gene: TRBV6-5; D gene: -; CDR3 DNA: TGTGCCAGCAGCACGGACTCGAGCTCCTACAATGAGCAGTTCTTC; CDR3 protein: CASSTDSSSYNEQFF
J gene: TRBJ1-5; clone size: -; V gene: TRBV20-1; D gene: -; CDR3 DNA: TGCAGTGCTAGAGACGCCGGACGGGGTGGCAATCAGCCCCAGCATTTT; CDR3 protein: CSARDAGRGGNQPQHF
J gene: TRBJ1-2; clone size: -; V gene: TRBV11-2; D gene: -; CDR3 DNA: TGTGCCAGCAGCCGTTACACCGGTGGCTACACCTTC; CDR3 protein: CASSRYTGGYTF
J gene: TRBJ2-7; clone size: -; V gene: TRBV5-1; D gene: TRBD1; CDR3 DNA: TGCGCCAGCAGCGAGGGGACAGCCGGTAAGCAGTACTTC; CDR3 protein: CASSEGTAGKQYF
J gene: TRBJ2-3; clone size: few; V gene: TRBV9; D gene: -; CDR3 DNA: TGTGCCAGCAGCGTAGAGCCGGGGCACACTAGCACAGATACGCAGTATTTT; CDR3 protein: CASSVEPGHTSTDTQYF
J gene: TRBJ2-5; clone size: few; V gene: TRBV10-3; D gene: -; CDR3 DNA: TGTGCCATCAGTGAGGGTGACAGCCGGGGAGAGACCCAGTACTTC; CDR3 protein: CAISEGDSRGETQYF
J gene: TRBJ1-1; clone size: -; V gene: TRBV29-1; D gene: -; CDR3 DNA: TGCAGCTGTCCGCGGGGGAACCAGATGAACACTGAAGCTTTCTTT; CDR3 protein: CSCPRGNQMNTEAFF
J gene: TRBJ2-5; clone size: few; V gene: TRBV7-6; D gene: -; CDR3 DNA: TGTGCCAGCAGCTTAGAGCGTGCGGGGCCCTTTCAAGAGACCCAGTACTTC; CDR3 protein: CASSLERAGPFQETQYF
J gene: TRBJ1-2; clone size: -; V gene: TRBV28; D gene: -; CDR3 DNA: TGTGCCAGCAGTTTAGGGCGACCCTTAAACTATGGCTACACCTTC; CDR3 protein: CASSLGRPLNYGYTF
J gene: TRBJ1-5; clone size: -; V gene: TRBV2; D gene: TRBD1; CDR3 DNA: TGTGCCAGCAGTGTAGGGACAGGGAATGGCAATCAGCCCCAGCATTTT; CDR3 protein: CASSVGTGNGNQPQHF
J gene: TRBJ2-1; clone size: -; V gene: TRBV7-8; D gene: TRBD1; CDR3 DNA: TGTGCCAGCAGCCAATTCCGAATCCGGGACAGGGGTGAGTTCTTC; CDR3 protein: CASSQFRIRDRGEFF
J gene: TRBJ2-1; clone size: few; V gene: TRBV11-1; D gene: -; CDR3 DNA: TGTGCCAGCAGCCCTTATCGGGGGGCCAATGAGCAGTTCTTC; CDR3 protein: CASSPYRGANEQFF
J gene: TRBJ1-2; clone size: -; V gene: TRBV30; D gene: -; CDR3 DNA: TGTGCCTGGAGACGGGTTAGTAACTATGGCTACACCTTC; CDR3 protein: CAWRRVSNYGYTF
J gene: TRBJ2-3; clone size: -; V gene: TRBV7-7; D gene: -; CDR3 DNA: TGTGCCAGCAGCCCAGGGGTGGGGAGGTCAGATACGCAGTGTTTT; CDR3 protein: CASSPGVGRSDTQCF
J gene: TRBJ2-1; clone size: -; V gene: TRBV6-1; D gene: -; CDR3 DNA: TGTGCCAGCAGTGAAGAGGGGAGCTCCTACAATGAGCAGTTCTTC; CDR3 protein: CASSEEGSSYNEQFF
J gene: TRBJ1-2; clone size: -; V gene: TRBV24-1; D gene: -; CDR3 DNA: TGTGCCACCAGTGACGATCAGGGTTATGGCTACACCTTC; CDR3 protein: CATSDDQGYGYTF
J gene: TRBJ2-7; clone size: once; V gene: TRBV18; D gene: TRBD1; CDR3 DNA: TGTGCCAGCTCAATACCCGGGACAGGCTACGAGCAGTACTTC; CDR3 protein: CASSIPGTGYEQYF
J gene: TRBJ2-1; clone size: -; V gene: TRBV7-6; D gene: -; CDR3 DNA: TGTGCCAGCAGCTTAGTGGCTGTGAATGAGCAGTTCTTC; CDR3 protein: CASSLVAVNEQFF
J gene: TRBJ2-5; clone size: -; V gene: TRBV5-1; D gene: -; CDR3 DNA: TGCGCCAGCAGCTTGGTTTGGGTTCCCGGAGAGACCCAGTACTTC; CDR3 protein: CASSLVWVPGETQYF
J gene: TRBJ1-1; clone size: few; V gene: TRBV2; D gene: TRBD1; CDR3 DNA: TGTGCGGGGGACAGGGGCAACAACAACCCTGAAGCTTTCTTT; CDR3 protein: CAGDRGNNNPEAFF
J gene: TRBJ1-2; clone size: -; V gene: TRBV20-1; D gene: -; CDR3 DNA: TGCAGTGCTCCACAGCCGGGGACGGACTATGGCTACACCTTC; CDR3 protein: CSAPQPGTDYGYTF
J gene: TRBJ1-4; clone size: -; V gene: TRBV7-9; D gene: TRBD1; CDR3 DNA: TGTGCCAGCAGCAGGACAGGGGTAAAGGAAAAACTGTTTTTT; CDR3 protein: CASSRTGVKEKLFF
J gene: TRBJ2-7; clone size: -; V gene: TRBV5-1; D gene: TRBD1; CDR3 DNA: TGCGCCAGCAGCACAGGGGTAGCTGGTTACGAGCAGTACTTC; CDR3 protein: CASSTGVAGYEQYF
J gene: TRBJ2-1; clone size: -; V gene: TRBV6-1; D gene: -; CDR3 DNA: TGTGCCAGCAGTGAAGCGGCCGAGGTGCAGTTCTTC; CDR3 protein: CASSEAAEVQFF
J gene: TRBJ2-6; clone size: few; V gene: TRBV11-2; D gene: TRBD2; CDR3 DNA: TGTGCCAGCAGCTTAGGCCCTAGCGGGGGCCTTGGGGCCAACGTCCTGACTTTC; CDR3 protein: CASSLGPSGGLGANVLTF
J gene: TRBJ2-3; clone size: -; V gene: TRBV5-1; D gene: -; CDR3 DNA: TGCGCCAGCAGCTTGGACCCTTCCCGGCTCACAGATACGCAGTATTTT; CDR3 protein: CASSLDPSRLTDTQYF
J gene: TRBJ1-4; clone size: -; V gene: TRBV6-6; D gene: -; CDR3 DNA: TGTGCCAGCAGGCCGAGGCGAACTAATGAAAAACTGTTTTTT; CDR3 protein: CASRPRRTNEKLFF
J gene: TRBJ1-4; clone size: many; V gene: TRBV18; D gene: -; CDR3 DNA: TGTGCCAGCTCACTAACAGGTCCTGAAAAACTGTTTTTT; CDR3 protein: CASSLTGPEKLFF
J gene: TRBJ1-2; clone size: -; V gene: TRBV12-3/TRBV12-4; D gene: TRBD1; CDR3 DNA: TGTGCCAGCAGTTCGCCTCACCAGGGGGGGTATGGCTGCACCTTC; CDR3 protein: CASSSPHQGGYGCTF
J gene: TRBJ2-7; clone size: few; V gene: TRBV4-2; D gene: -; CDR3 DNA: TGTGCCAGCAGCCAAGGGGGGGGACAGCTTTACGAGCAGTACTTC; CDR3 protein: CASSQGGGQLYEQYF
J gene: TRBJ2-5; clone size: -; V gene: TRBV6-1; D gene: TRBD2; CDR3 DNA: TGTGCCAGCAGCCGGGGACTAGCTGGGCCCTTTAAAGAGACCCAGTACTTC; CDR3 protein: CASSRGLAGPFKETQYF
J gene: TRBJ2-7; clone size: -; V gene: TRBV12-3/TRBV12-4; D gene: -; CDR3 DNA: TGTGCCAGCTGCCAGGGGTCCACCTACGAGCAGTACTTC; CDR3 protein: CASCQGSTYEQYF
J gene: TRBJ2-2; clone size: few; V gene: TRBV20-1; D gene: TRBD2; CDR3 DNA: TGCAGTGCTAGAGATTTGGGTGCAGGAACGGGGGGAGGCACCGGGGAGCTGTTTTTT; CDR3 protein: CSARDLGAGTGGGTGELFF
J gene: TRBJ1-5; clone size: -; V gene: TRBV20-1; D gene: -; CDR3 DNA: TGCAGTGCTAGAGATCCCGGGGGGGTACCGAGTCAGCCCCAGCATTTT; CDR3 protein: CSARDPGGVPSQPQHF
J gene: TRBJ1-3; clone size: few; V gene: TRBV5-4; D gene: -; CDR3 DNA: TGTGCCAGCAGCTTGGATGGCTACTCTGGAAACACCATATATTTT; CDR3 protein: CASSLDGYSGNTIYF
J gene: TRBJ2-5; clone size: -; V gene: TRBV21-1; D gene: -; CDR3 DNA: TGTGCCAGCAGCAAAGGCGGTGGACAGGGAAAGGGAGAGACCCAGTACTTC; CDR3 protein: CASSKGGGQGKGETQYF
J gene: TRBJ2-1; clone size: few; V gene: TRBV12-3/TRBV12-4; D gene: TRBD1; CDR3 DNA: TGTGCCAGCAGTCCCATGGGACAGTTCTCGAAAAGAAGGTCCTACAATGAGCAGTTCTTC; CDR3 protein: CASSPMGQFSKRRSYNEQFF
J gene: TRBJ2-1; clone size: once; V gene: TRBV10-3; D gene: TRBD2; CDR3 DNA: TGTGCCATCAGTGAGTCGCCTAGCGGGAGTCCTGAGCAGTTCTTC; CDR3 protein: CAISESPSGSPEQFF
J gene: TRBJ1-1; clone size: -; V gene: TRBV20-1; D gene: TRBD1; CDR3 DNA: TGCAGTGCTACGACAGGGGGCCCCAACACTGAAGCTTTCTTT; CDR3 protein: CSATTGGPNTEAFF
J gene: TRBJ1-3; clone size: once; V gene: TRBV5-5; D gene: -; CDR3 DNA: TGTGCCAGCAGCTTGGCCGCAGCCTCTGGAAACACCATATATTTT; CDR3 protein: CASSLAAASGNTIYF
J gene: TRBJ2-7; clone size: few; V gene: TRBV5-1; D gene: -; CDR3 DNA: TGCGCCAGCAGACCTCTCGAGACAGCTTACGAGCAGTACTTC; CDR3 protein: CASRPLETAYEQYF
J gene: TRBJ2-1; clone size: few; V gene: TRBV5-5; D gene: TRBD1; CDR3 DNA: TGTGCCAGCAGCTTAAGGACAGGGAGCTCCTACAATGAGCAGTTCTTC; CDR3 protein: CASSLRTGSSYNEQFF
J gene: TRBJ2-3; clone size: few; V gene: TRBV18; D gene: -; CDR3 DNA: TGTGCCAGCTCACCACCGAGCCTAGCGGATACGCAGTATTTT; CDR3 protein: CASSPPSLADTQYF